A single sample is the source of the 26 T cell receptor beta chains below, sequenced in a study of cytomegalovirus exposure and HLA in healthy donors. Vbeta (60) and Jbeta (13) primers were used in the PCR. Sequenced by immunoSEQ multiplex PCR; TCRdb stores in-frame clones only, minus some. In the table there are some 150,000 clones, roughly three quarters of which are singletons. The sequencing sample was made of PBMCs. These receptors were taken from a woman aged 50 to 65 in good health and CMV-seronegative.

The chain carries TRBV7-8 and TRBJ2-2; 10 bases are shared with TRBD2. This CDR3 comprises 15 residues. The germline V gene has CDR1 SGHVS and CDR2 FQNEAQ. V lost 5 bases to trimming and J lost 3 bases; unmatched junction nucleotides: 3. The CDR3 sequence is CASSNLAGDTGELFF. In DNA form, the CDR3 reads TGTGCCAGCAGCAACCTAGCGGGGGACACCGGGGAGCTGTTTTTT.

The chain combines TRBV15 with TRBJ1-5; D might be TRBD1 (6 bases). Germline CDR1 reads LNHNV; CDR2 reads YYDKDF (reference sequence). The CDR3 length is 15 residues. Between the trimmed V and J ends, which lost 0 bases and 1 base, there was a span of 7 bases. The CDR3 here is CATSREGGSNQPQHF. In DNA form, the CDR3 reads TGTGCCACCAGCAGAGAAGGGGGAAGCAATCAGCCCCAGCATTTT.

V usage is TRBV7-2 and J usage is TRBJ2-7; possibly TRBD2 for D (6 bases). Germline lookup yields CDR1 SGHTA and CDR2 FQGNSA. The length of the CDR3 is 15 residues. With 1 base removed from V and 2 bases from J, the gap between germline ends came to 12 bases. CDR3 sequence reads: CASSLGGGPAYEQYF. DNA of the CDR3: TGTGCCAGCAGCTTAGGGGGAGGTCCGGCCTACGAGCAGTACTTC.

This clone showed up just once. The J gene is TRBJ1-2, the V gene TRBV18; 11 bases map to TRBD1. Germline V gene sequence: CDR1 KGHSH, CDR2 LQKENI. There are 14 residues in the CDR3. J gave up 3 bases and V 4 bases, and 1 base lay outside the gene matches. The CDR3 DNA follows: TGTGCCAGCTCACTGGGACAGGGGGACTATGGCTACACCTTC. It translates to CASSLGQGDYGYTF.

The chain employs TRBV27 and TRBJ1-1; tentatively, D is TRBD1 (6 bases). V lost 4 bases and J 5 bases, leaving 11 bases between the germline ends. The CDR3 is made up of 13 amino acids. Looked up from germline, CDR1 is MNHEY and CDR2 is SMNVEV (reference sequence). As DNA, the CDR3 is TGTGCCAGCAGTTCACAGGGTTGGACTGAAGCTTTCTTT. It codes for CASSSQGWTEAFF.

A few counts support this clone. The chain is built from TRBV19 and TRBJ1-2; D not resolved. This CDR3 has 12 amino acids. Germline values: CDR1 LNHDA, CDR2 SQIVND (reference sequence). V lost 5 bases and J 8 bases, leaving 12 bases between the germline ends. CDR3 coding DNA: TGTGCCAGTAGTTCCCGAGGGAGGGGCTACACCTTC. As protein: CASSSRGRGYTF.

The chain joins TRBV6-1 to TRBJ2-2, with D tentatively TRBD2 (6 bases). The CDR3 runs 13 residues. With 11 bases removed from V and 2 bases from J, the gap between germline ends came to 12 bases. The V gene's germline CDR1 is MNHNS and CDR2 SASEGT. This chain's CDR3 is CALAGTNTGELFF. The CDR3 bases are TGTGCCCTCGCAGGGACTAACACCGGGGAGCTGTTTTTT.

The chain combines TRBV27 with TRBJ2-5, with 8 bases that match TRBD1. The assigned J gene may be wrong: the sequence end matches TRBJ2-7 better. This CDR3 spans 15 amino acids. The V gene's germline CDR1 is MNHEY and CDR2 SMNVEV (reference sequence). CDR3 in amino acids: CASSLGQGARHEQYF. The DNA for the CDR3 is TGTGCCAGCAGTTTGGGGCAGGGGGCAAGACACGAGCAGTACTTC.

The chain employs TRBV11-1 and TRBJ1-1; no clear D. Trimming shortened V by 2 bases and J by 0 bases, and 7 bases separated the two germline ends. Germline assignment: CDR1 SGHAT and CDR2 FQDESV (reference sequence). CDR3 length equals 14 residues. The CDR3 sequence: CASSLTGLNTEAFF. As DNA, the CDR3 is TGTGCCAGCAGCTTAACGGGGTTGAACACTGAAGCTTTCTTT.

This clone was seen a handful of times. The V and J genes are TRBV5-5 and TRBJ2-5; D gene uncertain. Trimming removed 2 bases from V and 1 base from J, with 3 bases in between. Germline CDR1 reads SGHKS; CDR2 reads YYEKEE (reference sequence). The CDR3 is 12 amino acids. CDR3 residues: CASSLLQETQYF. The CDR3 region has the DNA TGTGCCAGCAGCTTACTCCAAGAGACCCAGTACTTC.

CDR3 bases: TGTGCCTGGAGTGAATCAGGGAACACTGAAGCTTTCTTT. The encoded protein is CAWSESGNTEAFF. The chain employs TRBV30 and TRBJ1-1; D gene ambiguous. Deletions cut 1 base from V and 1 base from J, with 7 bases between. Germline V lookup: CDR1 GTSNPN, CDR2 SVGIG (reference sequence). The CDR3 is 13 amino acids.

CDR3 nucleotide sequence: TGTGCCAGCAGTGATATGACAGCCGGTGGGTCACCCCTCCACTTT. Translation gives CASSDMTAGGSPLHF. The rearrangement uses TRBV6-1 and TRBJ1-6; a weak D match, TRBD1 (5 bases). The CDR3 has 15 residues. CDR1 is MNHNS and CDR2 is SASEGT in the germline V gene. Trimming shortened V by 3 bases and J by 10 bases, and 16 bases separated the two germline ends.

The chain uses TRBV21-1 and TRBJ1-5; no check of the table's D call, TRBD1, against the DNA was made. TRBV21-1 represents a pseudogene. The CDR3 covers 20 residues. CDR3 in amino acids: CASSKARRQGRGYSNQPQHF. CDR3 nucleotide sequence: TGTGCCAGCAGCAAAGCGCGGAGACAGGGAAGGGGGTATAGCAATCAGCCCCAGCATTTT.

This rearrangement joins TRBV30 to TRBJ1-4; D gene unclear. The CDR3 is 13 residues long. The V gene lost 8 bases and the J gene lost 5 bases, with 15 bases spanning the gap. Germline V gene lookup returns CDR1 GTSNPN and CDR2 SVGIG (reference sequence). This chain's CDR3 is CALSGRRNEKLFF. CDR3 nucleotide sequence: TGTGCCCTGAGCGGCAGACGGAATGAAAAACTGTTTTTT.

Comments on this clone: The junction departs from the called germline gene at one end, perhaps through a read error. This chain links TRBV6-1 with TRBJ2-3; 8 nucleotides align to TRBD1. Per germline, CDR1 MNHNS and CDR2 SASEGT. The length of the CDR3 is 14 residues. The CDR3 protein is CAGRWTGRTDTQYF. DNA of the CDR3: TGTGCCGGCAGATGGACAGGGCGGACAGATACGCAGTATTTT.

The rearrangement links TRBV6-5 to TRBJ2-5; TRBD2 agrees at 11 bases. This CDR3 has 16 amino acids. Germline V gene sequence: CDR1 MNHEY, CDR2 SVGAGI. J lost 5 bases, V lost 3 bases, and 8 bases had no gene match. CDR3 bases: TGTGCCAGCAGTTATTTAGCGGGGGGGCCGCCGGAGACCCAGTACTTC. This gives the protein CASSYLAGGPPETQYF.

This clone was detected only once. The chain is built from TRBV4-2 and TRBJ2-7; D might be TRBD2 (6 bases). CDR1 and CDR2 (germline): LGHNA, YNFKEQ. V was pared by 0 bases and J by 11 bases, with 14 bases between. The CDR3 covers 13 residues. The CDR3 sequence: CASSQDIWRGEYF. The CDR3, as DNA: TGTGCCAGCAGCCAAGATATATGGAGGGGAGAGTACTTC.

The CDR3, as DNA: TGTGCCAGCAGCCGGTCCAGTGGCGGAAATCTCGCTAGCACAGATACGCAGTATTTT. It codes for CASSRSSGGNLASTDTQYF. This rearrangement joins TRBV5-4 to TRBJ2-3, with D unclear. CDR1 is SGHNT, CDR2 YYREEE, per germline (reference sequence). The CDR3 length is 19 residues. Trimming left V 4 bases short and J 0 bases short, with 24 bases between.

The chain links TRBV12-5 to TRBJ1-5; 9 nucleotides align to TRBD1. The CDR3 is 14 residues long. V lost 6 bases, J lost 6 bases, and 6 bases stayed unmatched. Germline loops: CDR1 LGHNT, CDR2 FRNRAP. The CDR3 DNA follows: TGTGCTAGTGGCCCCGACAGGGGGGCTCAGCCCCAGCATTTT. Its translation is CASGPDRGAQPQHF.

This chain uses TRBV5-4 with TRBJ2-3; maybe TRBD1 (6 bases). Trimming removed 3 bases at V and 4 bases at J, with 15 bases between. This CDR3 has 15 amino acids. Germline loops: CDR1 SGHNT, CDR2 YYREEE (reference sequence). The CDR3 spells CASSWGPSQADTQYF. The CDR3 bases are TGTGCCAGCAGCTGGGGGCCTTCCCAGGCAGATACGCAGTATTTT.

The CDR3 here is CASSVGAGTHEKLFF. The CDR3 nucleotides are TGTGCCAGCAGCGTAGGGGCAGGGACACATGAAAAACTGTTTTTT. The gene calls are TRBV9 and TRBJ1-4; D is perhaps TRBD1 (6 bases). This CDR3 is 15 amino acids long. V was shortened by 0 bases and J by 6 bases, with 12 bases between the two germline ends. Germline CDR1 SGDLS, CDR2 YYNGEE. Full variable domain (missing parts from reference TRBV9 and TRBJ1-4): DSGVTQTPKHLITATGQRVTLRCSPRSGDLSVYWYQQSLDQGLQFLIQYYNGEERAKGNILERFSAQQFPDLHSELNLSSLELGDSALYFCASSVGAGTHEKLFFGSGTQLSVL.

The CDR3 protein is CASRKHGGPGTGELFF. The CDR3 DNA reads TGTGCCAGCCGTAAGCACGGGGGGCCTGGCACCGGGGAGCTGTTTTTT. The V and J genes are TRBV11-1 and TRBJ2-2; tentatively, D is TRBD2 (7 bases). Looked up from germline, CDR1 is SGHAT and CDR2 is FQDESV (reference sequence). The V end was cut by 8 bases, the J end by 4 bases, with 20 bases between. This CDR3 has 16 amino acids. The full variable domain, rest sourced from reference TRBV11-1 and TRBJ2-2, is EAEVAQSPRYKITEKSQAVAFWCDPISGHATLYWYRQILGQGPELLVQFQDESVVDDSQLPKDRFSAERLKGVDSTLKIQPAELGDSAMYLCASRKHGGPGTGELFFGEGSRLTVL.

This clone has just a few counts. The chain employs TRBV27 and TRBJ1-6; D unclear. The germline gives CDR1 MNHEY, CDR2 SMNVEV (reference sequence). The CDR3 loop spans 14 amino acids. The ends were cut back, 6 bases at V and 10 bases at J, with 16 bases in the middle. DNA of the CDR3: TGTGCCAGCAGGGAATCGGGTAGTCGGTCACCCCTCCACTTT. Translated, it gives CASRESGSRSPLHF.

The chain recombines TRBV7-9 with TRBJ1-2; the D is unclear. CDR3 length: 15 amino acids. Looked up from germline, CDR1 is SEHNR and CDR2 is FQNEAQ (reference sequence). The V and J ends lost 2 bases and 0 bases respectively, with 10 bases between them. The chain's CDR3 is CASSLPPQTNYGYTF. As DNA, the CDR3 is TGTGCCAGCAGCTTACCCCCGCAGACTAACTATGGCTACACCTTC.

This clone was detected only once. The genes are TRBV29-1 and TRBJ2-3, with 7 bases aligning to TRBD2. Germline V gives CDR1 SQVTM, CDR2 ANQGSEA. The V segment lost 2 bases and the J segment 1 base; nucleotides outside the gene matches: 0. The CDR3 is 13 residues long. CDR3 bases: TGCAGCGTTGAACTAGCGGGCACAGATACGCAGTATTTT. This translates into CSVELAGTDTQYF.

The chain recombines TRBV6-7 with TRBJ1-3; D may be TRBD1 (5 bases). TRBV6-7 is marked as an open reading frame, function uncertain. V lost 10 bases to trimming and J lost 0 bases, with 10 bases between them. This CDR3 has 13 amino acids. The CDR3 spells CAIQVYSGNTIYF. CDR3 DNA: TGTGCCATACAGGTTTACTCTGGAAACACCATATATTTT.